One and the same sample provided the 28 T cell receptor beta chains below, sequenced in a study of T cell responses to AZD1222 COVID-19 vaccine. The protocol was immunoSEQ multiplex PCR, while the TCRdb copy is restricted to in-frame clones and leaves out a portion. The repertoire holds 60,000 to 65,000 clones, with about 83% as singletons. This material consisted of peripheral blood, taken on day 0 of AZD1222 vaccination. The receptors derive from an adult in good health.

The V and J genes are TRBV11-2 and TRBJ1-6; D might be TRBD1 (6 bases). The CDR3 contains 15 residues. Germline V gene lookup returns CDR1 SGHAT and CDR2 FQNNGV. V lost 4 bases and J 7 bases, leaving 14 bases between the germline ends. This CDR3 reads CASSWAGTLNSPLHF. Written as DNA, the CDR3 is TGTGCCAGCAGCTGGGCCGGGACACTAAATTCACCCCTCCACTTT.

The chain is built from TRBV6-5 and TRBJ1-2, with TRBD1 matching 7 bases. The V and J ends lost 6 bases and 8 bases, in that order; junction bases with no gene match: 12. Germline V gives CDR1 MNHEY, CDR2 SVGAGI. The CDR3 sequence is 14 residues long. The CDR3 reads CASSQLQGVSGYTF. Written as DNA, the CDR3 is TGTGCCAGCAGCCAACTCCAGGGGGTGAGCGGCTACACCTTC.

This clone has only one observation. The chain links TRBV18 to TRBJ2-7; the match to TRBD2 covers 15 bases. The germline gives CDR1 KGHSH, CDR2 LQKENI. Trimming cost V 6 bases and J 0 bases; bases outside gene matches: 3. This CDR3 comprises 16 residues. DNA of the CDR3: TGTGCCAGCTCGCCGGGACTAGCGGGGGGCTCCTACGAGCAGTACTTC. Amino acids: CASSPGLAGGSYEQYF.

The chain couples TRBV18 to TRBJ1-5; no clear D. The CDR3 spans 16 residues. V was clipped by 0 bases and J by 0 bases, with 9 bases between them. Looked up from germline, CDR1 is KGHSH and CDR2 is LQKENI. CDR3 sequence (DNA): TGTGCCAGCTCACCACCGGGTCAGGATAGCAATCAGCCCCAGCATTTT. Its translation is CASSPPGQDSNQPQHF.

The chain has TRBV12-3 or TRBV12-4 and TRBJ1-1; D is perhaps TRBD1 (5 bases). This CDR3 comprises 12 residues. V lost 6 bases to trimming and J lost 3 bases, with 8 bases between them. CDR3 loop: CASRSGDTEAFF. CDR3 nucleotides: TGTGCCAGCAGATCGGGGGACACTGAAGCTTTCTTT.

This chain connects TRBV15 to TRBJ1-1; D call uncertain. This CDR3 spans 16 amino acids. In germline, CDR1 is LNHNV, CDR2 YYDKDF (reference sequence). Trimming took 2 bases from V and 5 from J, leaving 18 bases between them. This chain's CDR3 is CATSRTKGIAGTEAFF. CDR3 nucleotides: TGTGCCACCAGCAGAACGAAAGGCATAGCAGGAACTGAAGCTTTCTTT.

In its sample, this clone was seen a few times. The gene calls are TRBV5-4 and TRBJ2-7; D remains unclear. V was cut by 2 bases and J by 3 bases, with 6 bases left in between. The CDR3 length is 12 residues. Germline V gene sequence: CDR1 SGHNT, CDR2 YYREEE (reference sequence). The CDR3 DNA reads as TGTGCCAGCAGCTTTGGCGGCTACGAGCAGTACTTC. Translated, it gives CASSFGGYEQYF. Full variable domain (missing parts from reference TRBV5-4 and TRBJ2-7): ETGVTQSPTHLIKTRGQQVTLRCSSQSGHNTVSWYQQALGQGPQFIFQYYREEENGRGNFPPRFSGLQFPNYSSELNVNALELDDSALYLCASSFGGYEQYFGPGTRLTVT.

The J gene is TRBJ1-2, the V gene TRBV29-1; 10 nucleotides line up with TRBD1. Germline CDR1 reads SQVTM; CDR2 reads ANQGSEA. The CDR3 is 11 residues long. With V trimmed by 7 bases and J by 9 bases, 5 bases remained unmatched. The CDR3 nucleotides are TGCAGCGCTGGGACAGGGGCGAGCTACACCTTC. This encodes CSAGTGASYTF.

The chain employs TRBV4-3 and TRBJ1-1; the D gene is possibly TRBD1 (6 bases). The germline V and J ends were trimmed by 5 bases and 0 bases, with 13 bases remaining between them. Germline assignment: CDR1 LGHNA and CDR2 YSLEER. This CDR3 contains 15 residues. The CDR3 nucleotides read TGCGCCAGCAGCGGGGGGGCAGGGGTGAACACTGAAGCTTTCTTT. Translated, it gives CASSGGAGVNTEAFF.

The rearrangement uses TRBV27 and TRBJ2-2; TRBD1 matches 11 bases. There are 19 residues in the CDR3. Looked up from germline, CDR1 is MNHEY and CDR2 is SMNVEV (reference sequence). Trimming at V came to 4 bases and at J to 5 bases, leaving 15 bases not matched to a gene. CDR3: CASSWRQGQGDGGTGELFF. CDR3 nucleotides: TGTGCCAGCAGTTGGCGCCAGGGACAGGGGGATGGTGGAACCGGGGAGCTGTTTTTT.

The V and J genes are TRBV12-5 and TRBJ2-1; no reliable D call. The CDR3 is made up of 11 amino acids. Germline V gene sequence: CDR1 LGHNT, CDR2 FRNRAP. Trimming stripped 1 base from V and 12 bases from J, with 7 bases between. This chain's CDR3 is CASGLGLGQFF. In nucleotides, the CDR3 is TGTGCTAGTGGTTTGGGGCTTGGGCAGTTCTTC.

This chain uses TRBV4-2 with TRBJ2-2; D is ambiguous. Trimming took off 3 bases at V and 3 bases at J, with 20 bases between the two ends. This CDR3 comprises 18 residues. Germline CDR1 LGHNA, CDR2 YNFKEQ. The CDR3 protein is CASSQEPEDNFHTGELFF. For the CDR3, the DNA is TGTGCCAGCAGCCAGGAACCCGAAGATAACTTTCACACCGGGGAGCTGTTTTTT.

Worth noting for this clone: Germline is not matched at one junction end, which may reflect a read error. The CDR3 region has the DNA TGTGCCAGCAGTTCCCGGACCCTTGAGAAATTC. Translating gives CASSSRTLEKF. The chain employs TRBV27 and TRBJ2-7; D is unclear. The CDR3 length is 11 residues. Germline V lookup: CDR1 MNHEY, CDR2 SMNVEV (reference sequence).

The V call is TRBV12-3 or TRBV12-4, the J call TRBJ1-1; a possible D gene is TRBD1 (6 bases). Deletions cut 5 bases from V and 11 bases from J, with 15 bases between. The CDR3 spans 12 residues. The CDR3 loop is CASSIVGARAFF. CDR3 DNA sequence: TGTGCCAGCAGTATTGTGGGGGCACGGGCTTTCTTT.

This chain connects TRBV12-5 to TRBJ2-3; D remains ambiguous. The CDR3 is 15 residues long. Germline CDR1 reads LGHNT; CDR2 reads FRNRAP. V dropped 2 bases and J dropped 0 bases, with 9 bases sitting between them. CDR3 bases: TGTGCTAGTGGTTTGACCCTGAGTAGCACAGATACGCAGTATTTT. Translated: CASGLTLSSTDTQYF.

The chain carries TRBV6-5 and TRBJ2-5; TRBD2 is a possible D gene (5 bases). The germline V and J ends were trimmed by 3 bases and 5 bases, with 19 bases remaining between them. Germline V CDR1 and CDR2: MNHEY, SVGAGI. This CDR3 region has 16 residues. The CDR3 protein is CASSYWAHGEGETQYF. CDR3 nucleotides: TGTGCCAGCAGTTATTGGGCGCACGGGGAAGGGGAGACCCAGTACTTC.

CDR3 sequence: CASSFLTGTGAEAFF. CDR3 bases: TGTGCCAGCAGCTTCCTGACCGGGACAGGCGCTGAAGCTTTCTTT. The chain joins TRBV5-6 to TRBJ1-1; TRBD1 matches 8 bases. This CDR3 has 15 residues. CDR1 is SGHDT and CDR2 is YYEEEE in the germline V gene. The V segment lost 2 bases and the J segment 6 bases; nucleotides outside the gene matches: 9.

The V and J genes are TRBV28 and TRBJ2-7; D gene ambiguous. The germline CDR1 and CDR2 sequences are MDHEN and SYDVKM. The CDR3 runs 14 residues. V was clipped by 0 bases and J by 0 bases, with 6 bases between them. The CDR3 sequence: CASSLWASSYEQYF. CDR3 DNA: TGTGCCAGCAGTTTATGGGCCTCCTCCTACGAGCAGTACTTC.

This chain links TRBV12-3 or TRBV12-4 with TRBJ1-1; 8 positions match TRBD1. This CDR3 is built from 12 residues. Germline trimming cut 4 bases from V and 5 bases from J; bases unmatched to any gene: 0. For the CDR3, the DNA is TGTGCCAGCAGTTGGACAGGGACTGAAGCTTTCTTT. Translated: CASSWTGTEAFF.

This clone showed up just once. The CDR3 sequence: CASSYPRQGMEDTQYF. For the CDR3, the DNA is TGTGCCAGCAGTTACCCCAGACAGGGGATGGAGGATACGCAGTATTTT. The V call is TRBV6-6, the J call TRBJ2-3; 8 bases align to TRBD1. Per germline, CDR1 MNHNY and CDR2 SVGAGI (reference sequence). With V trimmed by 2 bases and J by 6 bases, 10 bases remained unmatched. This CDR3 has 16 amino acids.

The chain employs TRBV6-5 and TRBJ1-2; no clear D. Per germline, CDR1 MNHEY and CDR2 SVGAGI. The CDR3 runs to 15 residues. V lost 6 bases and J 3 bases, leaving 17 bases between the germline ends. This CDR3 is CASSPVPGTYYGYTF. CDR3 in DNA: TGTGCCAGCAGCCCCGTACCCGGAACTTACTATGGCTACACCTTC.

The table lists this clone with a count of one. This chain uses TRBV4-2 with TRBJ2-1; D not certain. The CDR3 has 14 amino acids. Per germline, CDR1 LGHNA and CDR2 YNFKEQ. Trimming removed 1 base from V and 12 bases from J, with 16 bases in between. The CDR3, as DNA: TGTGCCAGCAGCCAAGTCAGTCCTCACCACGGGCAGTTCTTC. Protein: CASSQVSPHHGQFF.

The genes are TRBV6-5 and TRBJ1-1; a weak D match, TRBD1 (5 bases). The CDR3 has 13 residues. Per the germline V gene, CDR1 is MNHEY and CDR2 is SVGAGI. Trimming cost V 2 bases and J 5 bases, with 9 bases left between them. The CDR3 region is CASSYGGGTEAFF. The CDR3 coding sequence is TGTGCCAGCAGTTACGGCGGGGGAACTGAAGCTTTCTTT.

In DNA, the CDR3 is TGTGCCAGCAGCTTTACCCAGGCAACTAATGAAAAACTGTTTTTT. Translation: CASSFTQATNEKLFF. V usage is TRBV7-9 and J usage is TRBJ1-4; no reliable D call. This CDR3 region has 15 residues. Germline V CDR1 and CDR2: SEHNR, FQNEAQ (reference sequence). Trimming left V 3 bases short and J 0 bases short, with 8 bases between.

V gene TRBV6-2 or TRBV6-3 combines with J gene TRBJ1-1; D remains unclear. In germline, CDR1 is MNHEY, CDR2 SVGEGT. V was pared by 6 bases and J by 1 base, with 12 bases between. The CDR3 length is 14 residues. In nucleotides, the CDR3 is TGTGCCAGCAGGCCTCTAGACAAGAACACTGAAGCTTTCTTT. It is translated as CASRPLDKNTEAFF.

This chain joins TRBV3-1 (or the pseudogene TRBV3-2) and TRBJ1-2; D not certain. CDR1 LGHDT and CDR2 YNNKEL come from the germline V gene (reference sequence). This CDR3 is built from 14 residues. The V end lost 4 bases, the J end lost 0 bases, and 9 bases lay between the germline ends. CDR3 bases: TGTGCCAGCAGCCTGAGTACCACTAACTATGGCTACACCTTC. This codes for CASSLSTTNYGYTF.

CDR3 sequence (DNA): TGTGCCAGCAGTTACCCCAGCGGGGGTGTCAATGAGCAGTTCTTC. Its protein product is CASSYPSGGVNEQFF. The rearrangement joins TRBV6-6 to TRBJ2-1, with TRBD2 matching over 8 bases. CDR3 length: 15 amino acids. With V trimmed by 2 bases and J by 6 bases, 6 bases remained unmatched. The germline gives CDR1 MNHNY, CDR2 SVGAGI (reference sequence).

The CDR3 DNA follows: TGTGCCAGCAGTCGACTCTGGGACAGGGGACCGATTGGCAATCAGCCCCAGCATTTT. Its protein is CASSRLWDRGPIGNQPQHF. This chain links TRBV6-6 with TRBJ1-5; 10 bases fit TRBD1. The junction had 15 bases not matched to a gene; V was cut back by 5 bases and J by 2 bases. This CDR3 comprises 19 residues. CDR1 MNHNY and CDR2 SVGAGI come from the germline V gene (reference sequence).